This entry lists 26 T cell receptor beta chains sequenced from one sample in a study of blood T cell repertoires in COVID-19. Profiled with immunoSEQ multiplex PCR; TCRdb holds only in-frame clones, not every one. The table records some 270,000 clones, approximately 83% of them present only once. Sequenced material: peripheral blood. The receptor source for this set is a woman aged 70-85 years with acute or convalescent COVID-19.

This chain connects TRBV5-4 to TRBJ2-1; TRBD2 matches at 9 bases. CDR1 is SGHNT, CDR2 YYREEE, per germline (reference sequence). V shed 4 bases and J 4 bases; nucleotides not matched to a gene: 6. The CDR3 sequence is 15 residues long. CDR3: CASSQVTSGYNEQFF. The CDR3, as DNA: TGTGCCAGCAGCCAGGTGACTAGCGGATACAATGAGCAGTTCTTC.

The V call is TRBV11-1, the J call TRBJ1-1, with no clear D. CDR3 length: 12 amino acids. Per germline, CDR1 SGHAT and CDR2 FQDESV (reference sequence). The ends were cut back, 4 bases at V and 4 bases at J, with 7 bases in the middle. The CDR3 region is CASSSLGTEAFF. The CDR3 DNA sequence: TGTGCCAGCAGCTCTCTAGGCACTGAAGCTTTCTTT.

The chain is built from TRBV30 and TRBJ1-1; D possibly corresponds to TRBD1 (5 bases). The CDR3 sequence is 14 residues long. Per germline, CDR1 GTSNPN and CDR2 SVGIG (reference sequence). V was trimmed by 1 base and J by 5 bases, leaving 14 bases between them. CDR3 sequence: CAWSADARGTEAFF. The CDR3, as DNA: TGTGCCTGGAGTGCGGACGCGCGGGGGACTGAAGCTTTCTTT.

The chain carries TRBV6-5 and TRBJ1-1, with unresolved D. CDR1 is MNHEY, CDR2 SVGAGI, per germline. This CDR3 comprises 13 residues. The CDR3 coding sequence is TGTGCAGCGGCGAGGGCGGGGTACACTGAAGCTTTCTTT. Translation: CAAARAGYTEAFF.

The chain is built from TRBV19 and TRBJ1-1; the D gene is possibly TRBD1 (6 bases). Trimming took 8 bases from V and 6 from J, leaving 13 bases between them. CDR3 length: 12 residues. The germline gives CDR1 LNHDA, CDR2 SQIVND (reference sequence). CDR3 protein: CASRIRQAEAFF. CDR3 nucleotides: TGTGCCAGTCGAATCCGACAGGCTGAAGCTTTCTTT.

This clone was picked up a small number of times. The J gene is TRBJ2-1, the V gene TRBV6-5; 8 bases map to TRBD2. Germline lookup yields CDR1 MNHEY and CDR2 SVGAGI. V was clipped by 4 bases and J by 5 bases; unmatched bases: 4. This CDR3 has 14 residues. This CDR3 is CASSSRGGHNEQFF. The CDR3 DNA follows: TGTGCCAGCAGTTCCCGGGGGGGCCACAATGAGCAGTTCTTC.

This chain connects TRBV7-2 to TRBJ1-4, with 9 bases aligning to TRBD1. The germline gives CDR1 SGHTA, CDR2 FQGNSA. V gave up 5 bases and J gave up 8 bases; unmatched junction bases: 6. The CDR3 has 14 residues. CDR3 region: CASSPQGASEKLFF. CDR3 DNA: TGTGCCAGCAGCCCACAGGGGGCGAGCGAAAAACTGTTTTTT.

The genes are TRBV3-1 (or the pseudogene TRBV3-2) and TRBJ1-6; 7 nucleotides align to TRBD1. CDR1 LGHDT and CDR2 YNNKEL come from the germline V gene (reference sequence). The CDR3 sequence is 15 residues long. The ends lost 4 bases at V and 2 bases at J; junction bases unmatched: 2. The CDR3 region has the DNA TGTGCCAGCAGCCTTACAGGGGCCTATAATTCACCCCTCCACTTT. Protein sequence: CASSLTGAYNSPLHF.

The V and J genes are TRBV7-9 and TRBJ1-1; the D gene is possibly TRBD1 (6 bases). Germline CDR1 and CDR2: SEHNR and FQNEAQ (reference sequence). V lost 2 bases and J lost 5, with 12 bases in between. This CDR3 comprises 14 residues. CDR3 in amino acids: CASSLSGAGTEAFF. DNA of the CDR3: TGTGCCAGCAGCTTATCAGGGGCTGGAACTGAAGCTTTCTTT.

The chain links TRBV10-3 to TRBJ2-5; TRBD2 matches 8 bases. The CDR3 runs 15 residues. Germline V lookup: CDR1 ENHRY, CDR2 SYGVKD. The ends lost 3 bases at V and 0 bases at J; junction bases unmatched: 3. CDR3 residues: CAISDSGVNQETQYF. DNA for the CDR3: TGTGCCATCAGTGATAGCGGGGTCAACCAAGAGACCCAGTACTTC.

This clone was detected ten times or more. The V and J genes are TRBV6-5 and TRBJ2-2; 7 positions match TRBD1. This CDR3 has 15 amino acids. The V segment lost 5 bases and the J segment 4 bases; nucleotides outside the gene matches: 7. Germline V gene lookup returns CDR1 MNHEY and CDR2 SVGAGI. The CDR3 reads CASSQPPGGTGELFF. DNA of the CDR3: TGTGCCAGCAGTCAACCGCCAGGGGGCACCGGGGAGCTGTTTTTT.

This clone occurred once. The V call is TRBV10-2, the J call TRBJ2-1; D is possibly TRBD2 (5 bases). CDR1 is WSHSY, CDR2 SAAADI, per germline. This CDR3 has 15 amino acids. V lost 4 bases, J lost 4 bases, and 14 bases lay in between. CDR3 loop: CASSGASRGYNEQFF. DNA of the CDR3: TGCGCCAGCAGTGGTGCGTCCCGCGGGTACAATGAGCAGTTCTTC.

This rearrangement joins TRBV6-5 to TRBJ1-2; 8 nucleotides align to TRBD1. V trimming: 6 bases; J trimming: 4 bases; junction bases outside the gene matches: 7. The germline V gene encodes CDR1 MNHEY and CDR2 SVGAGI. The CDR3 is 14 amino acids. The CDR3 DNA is TGTGCCAGCAGCACTAGGACAGGGATCTATGGCTACACCTTC. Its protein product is CASSTRTGIYGYTF.

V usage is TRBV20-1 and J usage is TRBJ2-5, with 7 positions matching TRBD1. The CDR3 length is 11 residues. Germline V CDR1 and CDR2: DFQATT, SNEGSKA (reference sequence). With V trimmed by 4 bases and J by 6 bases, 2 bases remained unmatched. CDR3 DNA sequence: TGCAGTGCTATGAGGGGGCAGACCCAGTACTTC. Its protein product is CSAMRGQTQYF.

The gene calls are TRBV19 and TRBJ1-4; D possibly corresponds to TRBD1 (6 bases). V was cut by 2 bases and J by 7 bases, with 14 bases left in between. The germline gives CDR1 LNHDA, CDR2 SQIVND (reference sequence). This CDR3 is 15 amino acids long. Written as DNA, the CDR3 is TGTGCCAGTAGTATACGGCAGGGGAGCGGTGAAAAACTGTTTTTT. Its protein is CASSIRQGSGEKLFF.

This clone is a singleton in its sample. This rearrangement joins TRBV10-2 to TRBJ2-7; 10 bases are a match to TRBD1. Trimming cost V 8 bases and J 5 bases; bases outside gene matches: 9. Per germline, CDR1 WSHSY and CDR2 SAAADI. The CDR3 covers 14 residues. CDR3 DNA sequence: TGCGCCAGCTTTAGGGGACAGGGGTATAACGAGCAGTACTTC. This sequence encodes CASFRGQGYNEQYF.

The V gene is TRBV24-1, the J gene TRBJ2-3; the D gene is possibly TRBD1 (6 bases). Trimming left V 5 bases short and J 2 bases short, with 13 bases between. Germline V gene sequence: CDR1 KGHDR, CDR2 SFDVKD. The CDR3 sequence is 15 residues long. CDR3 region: CATSAGRGATDTQYF. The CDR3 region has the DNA TGTGCCACCAGTGCCGGCAGGGGTGCCACAGATACGCAGTATTTT.

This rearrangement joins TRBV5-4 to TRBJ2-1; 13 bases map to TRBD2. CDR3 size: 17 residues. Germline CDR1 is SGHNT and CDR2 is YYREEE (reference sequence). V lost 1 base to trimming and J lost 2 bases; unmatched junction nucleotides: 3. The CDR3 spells CASSLTSGGAAYNEQFF. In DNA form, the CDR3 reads TGTGCCAGCAGCTTGACTAGCGGGGGGGCCGCCTACAATGAGCAGTTCTTC.

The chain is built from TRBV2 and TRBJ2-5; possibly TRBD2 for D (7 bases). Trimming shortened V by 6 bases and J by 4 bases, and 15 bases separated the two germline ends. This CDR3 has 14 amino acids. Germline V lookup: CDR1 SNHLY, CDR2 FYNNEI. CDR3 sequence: CASREGGFGETQYF. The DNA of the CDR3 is TGTGCCAGCAGAGAGGGGGGGTTTGGAGAGACCCAGTACTTC.

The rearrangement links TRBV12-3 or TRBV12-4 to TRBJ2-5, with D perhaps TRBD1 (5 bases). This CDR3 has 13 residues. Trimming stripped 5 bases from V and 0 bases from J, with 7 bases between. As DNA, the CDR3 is TGTGCCAGCAGTCGACAGTACCAAGAGACCCAGTACTTC. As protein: CASSRQYQETQYF.

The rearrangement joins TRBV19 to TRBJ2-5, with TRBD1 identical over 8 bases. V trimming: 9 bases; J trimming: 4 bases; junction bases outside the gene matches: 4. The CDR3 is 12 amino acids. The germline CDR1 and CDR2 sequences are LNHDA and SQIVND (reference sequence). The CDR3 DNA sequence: TGTGCCAGCAAGGACAGGGTAGAGACCCAGTACTTC. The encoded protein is CASKDRVETQYF.

The CDR3 here is CASSMSQFETQYF. CDR3 nucleotides: TGTGCCAGTAGTATGTCTCAGTTTGAGACCCAGTACTTC. The V call is TRBV19, the J call TRBJ2-5, with D unclear. The germline V gene encodes CDR1 LNHDA and CDR2 SQIVND (reference sequence). Trimming cost V 3 bases and J 5 bases, with 10 bases left between them. The CDR3 length is 13 residues.

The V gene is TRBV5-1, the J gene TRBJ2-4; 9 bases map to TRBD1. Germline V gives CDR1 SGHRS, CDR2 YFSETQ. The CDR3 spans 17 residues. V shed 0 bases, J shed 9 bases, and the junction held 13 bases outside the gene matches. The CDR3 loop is CASSLALLGQGGGIQYF. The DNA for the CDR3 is TGCGCCAGCAGCTTGGCCCTATTGGGACAGGGTGGTGGCATTCAGTACTTC.

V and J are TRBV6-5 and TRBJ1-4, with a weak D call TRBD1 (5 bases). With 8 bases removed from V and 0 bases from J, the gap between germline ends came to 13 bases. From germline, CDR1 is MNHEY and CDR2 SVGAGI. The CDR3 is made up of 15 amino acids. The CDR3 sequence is CASGTGDATNEKLFF. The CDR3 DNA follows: TGTGCCAGCGGGACTGGGGATGCAACTAATGAAAAACTGTTTTTT.

CDR3 amino acids: CASSDHSSEGRTGYTF. DNA for the CDR3: TGTGCCAGCAGTGATCACTCCTCGGAGGGGCGGACGGGCTACACCTTC. The chain joins TRBV25-1 to TRBJ1-2; weak D call: TRBD1 (5 bases). This CDR3 comprises 16 residues. Germline V gives CDR1 MGHDK, CDR2 SYGVNS. V was cut by 3 bases and J by 8 bases, with 22 bases left in between.

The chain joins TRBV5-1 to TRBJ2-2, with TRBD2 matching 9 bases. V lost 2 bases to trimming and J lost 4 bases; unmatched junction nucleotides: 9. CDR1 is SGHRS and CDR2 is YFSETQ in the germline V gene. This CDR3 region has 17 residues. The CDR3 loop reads CASSLLPSGASTGELFF. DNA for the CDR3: TGCGCCAGCAGCTTACTCCCTAGCGGGGCCTCCACCGGGGAGCTGTTTTTT.